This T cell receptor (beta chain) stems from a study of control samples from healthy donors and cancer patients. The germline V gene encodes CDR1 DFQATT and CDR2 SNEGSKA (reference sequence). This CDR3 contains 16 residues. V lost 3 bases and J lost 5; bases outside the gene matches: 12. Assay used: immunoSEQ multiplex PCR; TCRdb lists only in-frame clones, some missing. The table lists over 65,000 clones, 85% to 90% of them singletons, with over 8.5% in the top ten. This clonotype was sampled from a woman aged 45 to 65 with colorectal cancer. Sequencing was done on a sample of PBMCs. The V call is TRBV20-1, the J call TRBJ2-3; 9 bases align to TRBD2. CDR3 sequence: CSASSLAGTGVDTQYF. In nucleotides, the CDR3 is TGCAGTGCTAGTTCGCTAGCGGGGACTGGTGTAGATACGCAGTATTTT.